The clone carrying this T cell receptor (beta chain) has ten or more counts. With V trimmed by 8 bases and J by 4 bases, 5 bases remained unmatched. The CDR3 extends over 14 amino acids. Through a sample-barcoded 5' primer and a J-beta primer mix, a second PCR was run for roughly 7 to 12 cycles. TCRdb passed the 5' RACE reads through MiXCR, listing each CDR3 protein once. Of about 780,000 distinct CDR3 sequences listed, less than 60% are singletons. The sample is drawn from a study of blood T cells in healthy people across ages. The draw of peripheral blood yielded approximately 10 milliliters from each donor.

The sequence was obtained from a man at least 80 years old in good health. J is TRBJ2-1 and V is TRBV12-3 or TRBV12-4; TRBD2 matches 10 bases. The sample was blood. CDR3 nucleotide sequence: TGTGCCAGCCGAGGACTAGCGGAATACAATGAGCAGTTCTTC. This sequence encodes CASRGLAEYNEQFF.